The entry that follows covers one T cell receptor beta chain sequence. This record comes from a study of cytomegalovirus exposure and HLA in healthy donors. Study information: Samples from HLA-typed donors yielded about 85 million unique TCRs in an early data release.

The V end was cut by 4 bases, the J end by 6 bases, with 11 bases between. Looked up from germline, CDR1 is LGHNA and CDR2 is YNFKEQ. The CDR3 sequence is 13 residues long. In the PCR, 60 Vbeta and 13 Jbeta primers were used. This table comes from immunoSEQ multiplex PCR, and its TCRdb copy is limited to in-frame clones, with some not included. The sample lists 130,000 or so clones, 60% to 85% occurring once. This receptor was taken from a woman aged 40 to 50 in good health and CMV-seropositive. The V and J genes are TRBV4-2 and TRBJ2-3; D possibly corresponds to TRBD2 (5 bases). The sample consisted of PBMCs. In nucleotides, the CDR3 is TGTGCCAGCAGCCTAGAACTAGACGATACGCAGTATTTT. This encodes CASSLELDDTQYF.